The entry below gives a single T cell receptor (beta chain) sequence along with its context. This clonotype was counted ten times or more. Its antigen target is currently unknown. No base-level quality is on record; no much larger clone is a single base apart. The sample belongs to a study of CD8+CD57+ T cells in acquired aplastic anemia (dated by TCRdb to the late 2010s). About the study as a whole: Extracted DNA from sorted CD4+ and CD8+ cells averaged about 3.4 ug, ranging from about 0.17 to 27.4 ug. For healthy donor samples, the average read count was around 9.8 million for CD4+ cells and 11.0 million for CD8+ cells. What the research found in general, with its limitations: Between patients and healthy controls, no significant difference in CD8+ Simpson's diversity was found (P=0.060). Although roughly 30 CD8+ CDR3 sequences were shared by patients and controls, these sequences appeared highly expressed in patients and within the immunodominant clones of patients.

TCR repertoires of sorted CD4+ and CD8+ blood T cells from severe aplastic anemia patients and healthy subjects were deep-sequenced in the study. Ficoll-Paque density gradient centrifugation was used to isolate peripheral blood mononuclear cells. Before DNA extraction, CD4+ and CD8+ T cells were sorted with FACS or magnetic beads. Genomic DNA was used as template for profiling of TCR beta VDJ combinations and CDR3 sequences. An Illumina HiSeq 2000 was the platform used for TCR repertoire sequencing. From the authors' description of their analysis: TRBV/TRBJ rearrangement plots, CDR3 size and DJ length profiles, and Simpson's diversity index were used to assess repertoires. Whichever DNA sequence was most abundant in the deep sequencing data was defined as the immunodominant clone. CDR3 amino acid sequences were screened for sharing across subjects and were compared with published repertoires and the VDJdb database. TCRdb trimmed public reads at Q25 via fastp, called clones via MiXCR and kept in-frame beta chains. Duplicate CDR3 protein sequences are folded into a single record with the most common DNA and genes. What appears here as the V and J calls and clone size reflects TCRdb's work, not the paper's. The sample has 150,000 to 200,000 distinct CDR3 sequences on record, around 60% of them singletons. The biggest ten clones account for under 60% of the sample.

Looking up the germline V gene yields CDR1 SNHLY and CDR2 FYNNEI. V is shortened by 6 bases, J by 7 bases, and the region joining them spans 13 bases. From the cysteine up to the phenylalanine, the CDR3 has a length of 13 residues. The kept DNA is CDR3 alone, 39 bases in frame from the first base. The chain is encoded by TRBV2 joined to TRBJ1-5, and perhaps TRBD1 as D gene, on 5 matching bases. This clonotype was sampled from a human donor in good health. The material sequenced was sorted CD4+, CD8+, or CD8+CD57+ T cells (not recorded which) from PBMCs. This receptor has the CDR3 CASRGQGEQPQHF. In nucleotides, the sequence is TGTGCCAGCAGGGGGCAGGGCGAACAGCCCCAGCATTTT.